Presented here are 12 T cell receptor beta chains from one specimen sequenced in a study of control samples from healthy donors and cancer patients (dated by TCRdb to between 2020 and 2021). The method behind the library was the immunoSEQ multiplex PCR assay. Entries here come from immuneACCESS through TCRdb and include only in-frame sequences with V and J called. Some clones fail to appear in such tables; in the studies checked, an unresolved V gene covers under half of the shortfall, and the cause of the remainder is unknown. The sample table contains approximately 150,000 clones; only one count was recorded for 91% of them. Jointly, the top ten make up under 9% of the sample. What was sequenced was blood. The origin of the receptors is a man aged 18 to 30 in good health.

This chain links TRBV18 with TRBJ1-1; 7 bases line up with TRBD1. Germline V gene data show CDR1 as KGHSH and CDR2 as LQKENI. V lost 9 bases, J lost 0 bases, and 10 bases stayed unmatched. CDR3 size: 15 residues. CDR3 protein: CASSLRTGVNTEAFF. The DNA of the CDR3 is TGTGCCAGTTCCCTAAGAACAGGGGTGAACACTGAAGCTTTCTTT.

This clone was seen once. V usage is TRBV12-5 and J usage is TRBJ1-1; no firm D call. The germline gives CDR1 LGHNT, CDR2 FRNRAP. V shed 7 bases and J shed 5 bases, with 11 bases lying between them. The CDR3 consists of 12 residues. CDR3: CASAPGGTEAFF. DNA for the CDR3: TGTGCTAGTGCCCCCGGAGGTACTGAAGCTTTCTTT.

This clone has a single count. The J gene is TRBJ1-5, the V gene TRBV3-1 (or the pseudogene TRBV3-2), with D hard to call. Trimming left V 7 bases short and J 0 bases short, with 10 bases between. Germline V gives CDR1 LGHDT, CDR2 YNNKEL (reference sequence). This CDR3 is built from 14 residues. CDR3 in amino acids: CASTPGNSNQPQHF. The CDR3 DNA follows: TGTGCCAGCACCCCGGGGAATAGCAATCAGCCCCAGCATTTT.

This CDR3 is CASMHRGGPDTQYF. As DNA, the CDR3 is TGTGCCAGCATGCACCGAGGTGGCCCAGATACGCAGTATTTT. The gene calls are TRBV28 and TRBJ2-3; no definite D call. Germline V lookup: CDR1 MDHEN, CDR2 SYDVKM. Trimming took off 7 bases at V and 4 bases at J, with 15 bases between the two ends. This CDR3 is 14 amino acids long. The variable domain in full, completed from reference TRBV28 and TRBJ2-3, reads DVKVTQSSRYLVKRTGEKVFLECVQDMDHENMFWYRQDPGLGLRLIYFSYDVKMKEKGDIPEGYSVSREKKERFSLILESASTNQTSMYLCASMHRGGPDTQYFGPGTRLTVL.

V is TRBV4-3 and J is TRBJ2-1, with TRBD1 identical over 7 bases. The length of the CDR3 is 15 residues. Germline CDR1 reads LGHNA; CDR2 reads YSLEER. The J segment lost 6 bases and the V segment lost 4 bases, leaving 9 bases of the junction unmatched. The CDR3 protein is CASSRMTGPFNEQFF. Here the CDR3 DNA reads TGCGCCAGCAGCCGCATGACAGGGCCCTTCAATGAGCAGTTCTTC.

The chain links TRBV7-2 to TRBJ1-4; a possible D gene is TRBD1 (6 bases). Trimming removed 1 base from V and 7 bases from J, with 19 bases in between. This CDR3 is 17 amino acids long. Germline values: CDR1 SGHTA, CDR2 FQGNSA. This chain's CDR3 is CASSLELAAGATEKLFF. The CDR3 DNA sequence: TGTGCCAGCAGCTTAGAGTTGGCGGCAGGGGCGACTGAAAAACTGTTTTTT.

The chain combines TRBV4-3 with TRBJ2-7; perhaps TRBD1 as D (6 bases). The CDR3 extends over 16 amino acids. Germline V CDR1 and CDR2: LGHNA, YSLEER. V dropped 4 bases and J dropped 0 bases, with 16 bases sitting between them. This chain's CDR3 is CASSRGQRGTSYEQYF. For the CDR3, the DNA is TGCGCCAGCAGCCGTGGACAGCGAGGCACCTCCTACGAGCAGTACTTC.

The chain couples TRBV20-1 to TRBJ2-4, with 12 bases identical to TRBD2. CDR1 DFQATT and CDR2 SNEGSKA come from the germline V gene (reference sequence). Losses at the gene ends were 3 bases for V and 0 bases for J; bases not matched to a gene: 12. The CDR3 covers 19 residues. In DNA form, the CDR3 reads TGCAGTGCTAGTATCTACGGGACTAGCGGGCTTTTAGCCAAAAACATTCAGTACTTC. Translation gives CSASIYGTSGLLAKNIQYF.

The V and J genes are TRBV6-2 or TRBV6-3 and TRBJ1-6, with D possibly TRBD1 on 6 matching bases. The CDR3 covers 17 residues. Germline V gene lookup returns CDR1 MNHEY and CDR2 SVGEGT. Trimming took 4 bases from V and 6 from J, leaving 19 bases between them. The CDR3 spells CASSFRDTSDSNSPLHF. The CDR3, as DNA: TGTGCCAGCAGTTTTCGGGACACCTCGGATAGTAATTCACCCCTCCACTTT.

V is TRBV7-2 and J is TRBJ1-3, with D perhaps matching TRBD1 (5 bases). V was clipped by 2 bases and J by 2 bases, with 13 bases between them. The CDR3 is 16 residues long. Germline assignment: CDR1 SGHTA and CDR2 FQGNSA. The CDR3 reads CASSLWGVKTGNTIYF. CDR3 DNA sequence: TGTGCCAGCAGCTTATGGGGGGTAAAAACTGGAAACACCATATATTTT.

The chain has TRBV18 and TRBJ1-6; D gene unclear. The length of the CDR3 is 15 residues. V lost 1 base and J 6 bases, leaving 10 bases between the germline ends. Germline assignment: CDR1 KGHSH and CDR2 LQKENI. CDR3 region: CASSPLGQPNSPLHF. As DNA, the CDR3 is TGTGCCAGCTCACCACTCGGCCAGCCTAATTCACCCCTCCACTTT.

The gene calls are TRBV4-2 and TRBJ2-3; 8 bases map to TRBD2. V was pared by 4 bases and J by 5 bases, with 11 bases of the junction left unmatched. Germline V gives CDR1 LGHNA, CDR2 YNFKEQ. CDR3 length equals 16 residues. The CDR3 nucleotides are TGTGCCAGCAGCCTCCATCCGGGACTAGAGGGAGATACGCAGTATTTT. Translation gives CASSLHPGLEGDTQYF.